The present T cell receptor beta chain was sequenced within a study of cytomegalovirus exposure and HLA in healthy donors. Germline lookup yields CDR1 SGHAT and CDR2 FQNNGV. This CDR3 contains 13 residues. V shed 5 bases and J shed 5 bases, with 10 bases lying between them. The donors formed part of the approximately 120-subject validation cohort, distinct from the roughly 700-subject first cohort. Study-level points and caveats: First-cohort TCR clusters were later found to tend to co-occur in the roughly 130 validation repertoires. Researchers reported that a few CMV-associated chains were confirmed in vitro as CMV antigen-specific.

As for this clone: What it recognizes is unknown.

Generated by immunoSEQ multiplex PCR, the TCRdb table keeps only in-frame clones and is missing some. The repertoire holds hundreds of thousands of clones, with 70% to 90% as singletons. V gene TRBV11-2 combines with J gene TRBJ1-5, with D perhaps TRBD1 (5 bases). The receptor was isolated from a woman aged 18-29 years in good health and CMV-seronegative. Sample: PBMCs. CDR3 bases: TGTGCCAGCAGCAGGGGCGATCATCAGCCCCAGCATTTT. It is translated as CASSRGDHQPQHF.